This note documents a single TCR beta chain sequence. Its antigen is not identified. Profiled with immunoSEQ multiplex PCR; TCRdb holds only in-frame clones, not every one. The data contain 45,000 to 60,000 clones, around 94% of them seen just once; the ten biggest clones take up 2.5% to 4%. There are 16 residues in the CDR3. Germline CDR1 is SGHRS and CDR2 is YFSETQ. The V and J ends lost 0 bases and 0 bases respectively, with 10 bases between them. The data are from a study of T cells after posttransplantation cyclophosphamide. Study observations and caveats: TRB clonality was highly associated with recipient CMV seropositivity and reactivation.

Sequenced material: PBMCs. This TCR was sampled from a woman aged 50 to 60 in good health and a related stem cell transplant donor. This chain links TRBV5-1 with TRBJ2-1, with D unresolved. The CDR3: CASSLGASGSYNEQFF. The CDR3 DNA sequence: TGCGCCAGCAGCTTGGGAGCCTCGGGCTCCTACAATGAGCAGTTCTTC.